This entry lists 6 T cell receptor beta chains sequenced from one sample in a study of T cells in women clearing cervical HPV infection. Sequencing was performed with immunoSEQ multiplex PCR; in TCRdb, only in-frame clones are kept and a portion is missing. The table lists about 22,000 clones. The source material was blood buffy coat. The receptors shown here come from a woman aged 18 to 75 with a cervical HPV16 infection that either progressed to CIN3+ or cleared (not recorded which).

As for this clone: The CDR3 end lies 3 residues beyond the end of the read and is filled in from the germline J gene. The chain links TRBV2 to TRBJ1-1; D call uncertain. Trimming took off 4 bases at V and 0 bases at J, with 6 bases between the two ends. Germline V gene sequence: CDR1 SNHLY, CDR2 FYNNEI. This CDR3 spans 13 amino acids. The CDR3: CASSVPLNTEAFF. CDR3 DNA (partial): TGTGCCAGCAGTGTTCCGTTGAACACTGAA.

About this clone: The CDR3 end is not reached by the read, which stops 3 residues before it; the germline J gene fills it in. Different DNA sequences within this sample yield the same CDR3. The chain joins TRBV29-1 to TRBJ2-1; TRBD2 matches at 15 bases. CDR3 length: 15 amino acids. Germline V gives CDR1 SQVTM, CDR2 ANQGSEA. The ends lost 8 bases at V and 8 bases at J; junction bases unmatched: 10. The CDR3 reads CSSGLAGGPFDEQFF. The CDR3 DNA, read in part, is TGCAGCTCCGGACTAGCGGGAGGGCCCTTCGATGAG.

Notes on this clone: The read gets to within 3 residues of the CDR3 end, and the germline J gene fills in the rest. This rearrangement joins TRBV2 to TRBJ2-7; TRBD1 is a possible D gene (8 bases). V gave up 3 bases and J gave up 2 bases, with 23 bases separating them. There are 18 residues in the CDR3. Per the germline V gene, CDR1 is SNHLY and CDR2 is FYNNEI. This CDR3 reads CASSDRQGRSSGAYEQYF. The CDR3 DNA, read in part, is TGTGCCAGCAGTGACCGACAGGGGAGGTCCAGCGGGGCCTACGAG.

With respect to this clone: Sequencing ends 3 residues short of the CDR3 end; the germline J gene provides the rest. The chain carries TRBV30 and TRBJ2-4, with TRBD2 as a possible D gene (6 bases). Trimming left V 2 bases short and J 7 bases short, with 12 bases between. The germline V gene has CDR1 GTSNPN and CDR2 SVGIG (reference sequence). The length of the CDR3 is 13 residues. CDR3 DNA, as far as it was read: TGTGCCTGGAGTCCGGGACTCTCTAACATT. As protein: CAWSPGLSNI. The CDR3 in its entirety is CAWSPGLSNIQYF.

Points on this clone: The observed sequence ends 3 residues before the CDR3 terminus, with the missing tail filled in from the germline J gene. This sequence joins TRBV2 and TRBJ1-2; 7 bases match TRBD1. The CDR3 consists of 14 residues. The germline CDR1 and CDR2 sequences are SNHLY and FYNNEI. With V trimmed by 6 bases and J by 1 base, 5 bases remained unmatched. The part of the CDR3 DNA that was read is TGTGCCAGCAGACCGGGACAGAATAACTATGGC. It specifies CASRPGQNNYG. The CDR3 reads in full as CASRPGQNNYGYTF.

Note on this clone: Other DNA sequences in this specimen translate into the identical CDR3. The CDR3 protein is CASSSTDRRNTEAFF. The sequenced CDR3 bases are TGTGCCAGCAGCTCTACTGACAGGAGGAACACTGAA. V gene TRBV7-8 combines with J gene TRBJ1-1; D is possibly TRBD1 (6 bases). The observed sequence ends 3 residues before the CDR3 terminus, with the missing tail filled in from the germline J gene. V shed 4 bases and J shed 1 base, with 13 bases lying between them. Germline loops: CDR1 SGHVS, CDR2 FQNEAQ. The length of the CDR3 is 15 residues.